This T cell receptor (beta chain) was obtained from a study of CD8 T cells in ankylosing spondylitis. Study-level points and caveats: CD8+ cells made up the disease-linked clones, which were relatively rare in peripheral blood. A motif of roughly eight highly homologous TCR beta variants was seen as apparently characteristic of ankylosing spondylitis blood. Clones linked to disease were reported to show significant enrichment in matched ankylosing spondylitis synovial fluid. In synovial fluid and blood from reactive arthritis, some motif variants were previously reported.

On this clonotype itself: Its antigen remains unidentified.

The CDR3 has 13 residues. In germline, CDR1 is DFQATT, CDR2 SNEGSKA (reference sequence). Trimming at V came to 1 base and at J to 9 bases, leaving 4 bases not matched to a gene. Generation of TCR beta libraries employed quantitative 5'-RACE incorporating molecular barcodes. TCRdb passed the 5' RACE reads through MiXCR, listing each CDR3 protein once. The repertoire has about 340,000 distinct CDR3 sequences, 7.5% to 9% of them found once; the top ten carry 14% to 15%. Input material: blood, either unsorted or a sorted T cell fraction (not recorded which). This receptor was obtained from a male donor with ankylosing spondylitis. The J gene is TRBJ2-1, the V gene TRBV20-1, with TRBD2 identical over 9 bases. Written as DNA, the CDR3 is TGCAGTGCTAGAGGCGGGAGGGCCACTGAGCAGTTCTTC. The encoded protein is CSARGGRATEQFF.